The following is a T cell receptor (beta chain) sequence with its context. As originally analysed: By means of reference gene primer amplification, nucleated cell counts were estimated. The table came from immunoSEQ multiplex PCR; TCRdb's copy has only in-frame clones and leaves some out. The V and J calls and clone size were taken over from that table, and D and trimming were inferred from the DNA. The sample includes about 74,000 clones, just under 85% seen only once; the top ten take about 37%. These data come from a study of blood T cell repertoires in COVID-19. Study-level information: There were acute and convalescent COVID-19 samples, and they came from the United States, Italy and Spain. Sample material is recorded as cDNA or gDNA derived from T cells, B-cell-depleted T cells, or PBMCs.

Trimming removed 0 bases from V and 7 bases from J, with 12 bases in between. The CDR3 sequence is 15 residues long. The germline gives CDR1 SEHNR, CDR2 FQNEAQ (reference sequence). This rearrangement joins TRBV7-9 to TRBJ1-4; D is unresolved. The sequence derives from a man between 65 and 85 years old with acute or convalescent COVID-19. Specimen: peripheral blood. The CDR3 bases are TGTGCCAGCAGCTTAGCTCTTCAGACAAGTGAAAAACTGTTTTTT. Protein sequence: CASSLALQTSEKLFF.